This TCR beta chain was identified in a study of molecular identifiers for immune sequencing clone quantification. The CDR3 is made up of 15 amino acids. Germline values: CDR1 LNHNV, CDR2 YYDKDF (reference sequence). V was trimmed by 1 base and J by 5 bases, leaving 12 bases between them. The table lists this clonotype with many counts. MiXCR, run by TCRdb on the PCR reads, gives a single entry per CDR3 protein. Altogether tens of thousands of distinct CDR3 sequences are present, around 20% being singletons, with the ten largest covering around 1%. The sequence was collected from a human donor in good health. Some libraries in this study had Jurkat cell RNA spiked in. Material for sequencing was naive CD8+ T cells from blood, with Jurkat cell RNA spiked in. Subset given: FACS-sorted CD8+CD4-CCR7+CD45RA+ naive T cells. This chain uses TRBV15 with TRBJ2-1, with D tentatively TRBD2 (6 bases). Here the CDR3 reads CATSRGGVGHNEQFF. CDR3 in DNA: TGTGCCACCAGCAGAGGCGGGGTGGGGCACAATGAGCAGTTCTTC.